A selection of T cell receptor beta chains follows, all from one sample in a study of beta chain features in type 1 diabetes. Some clones are missing from TCRdb's copy, which holds only in-frame ones; the method was immunoSEQ multiplex PCR. The data contain approximately 270,000 clones, 13% to 15% of them singletons. The sequenced sample consisted of naive CD4+ T cells from blood. These receptors were collected from a man aged 25 to 40 with type 1 diabetes. The CDR3 runs from the conserved cysteine through the conserved F or W. D genes are given only for firm matches. Size tells how often a clone was seen (once, few, many) or the class of an expanded clone, and some rows leave it out.

d_call: TRBD1; v_call: TRBV2; clone_size: .; cdr3_length: 17; j_call: TRBJ1-1; cdr3_aa: CASSDGGRQGPEAEAFF; cdr3_nt: TGTGCCAGCAGTGATGGGGGAAGACAGGGGCCCGAAGCCGAAGCTTTCTTT
d_call: .; v_call: TRBV7-3; clone_size: once; cdr3_length: 15; j_call: TRBJ2-4; cdr3_aa: CASSLTGEAKNIQYF; cdr3_nt: TGTGCCAGCAGCTTAACGGGAGAGGCCAAAAACATTCAGTACTTC
d_call: TRBD2; v_call: TRBV7-2; clone_size: few; cdr3_length: 18; j_call: TRBJ2-7; cdr3_aa: CASSSTQGLAVSSYEQYF; cdr3_nt: TGTGCCAGCAGCTCTACACAAGGACTAGCGGTGAGCTCCTACGAGCAGTACTTC
d_call: .; v_call: TRBV25-1; clone_size: .; cdr3_length: 13; j_call: TRBJ2-1; cdr3_aa: CASSLGLYNEQFF; cdr3_nt: TGTGCCAGCAGTCTGGGACTCTACAATGAGCAGTTCTTC
d_call: .; v_call: TRBV7-3; clone_size: .; cdr3_length: 13; j_call: TRBJ2-1; cdr3_aa: CASSLAYPNEQFF; cdr3_nt: TGTGCCAGCAGCTTGGCATACCCCAATGAGCAGTTCTTC
d_call: TRBD1; v_call: TRBV11-2; clone_size: .; cdr3_length: 16; j_call: TRBJ1-1; cdr3_aa: CASSLGQGLSWTEAFF; cdr3_nt: TGTGCCAGCAGCTTAGGACAGGGCTTATCCTGGACTGAAGCTTTCTTT
d_call: .; v_call: TRBV5-1; clone_size: .; cdr3_length: 11; j_call: TRBJ2-5; cdr3_aa: CASGEQETQYF; cdr3_nt: TGCGCCAGCGGAGAACAAGAGACCCAGTACTTC
d_call: .; v_call: TRBV10-3; clone_size: .; cdr3_length: 15; j_call: TRBJ2-7; cdr3_aa: CAISALVAEKGEQYF; cdr3_nt: TGTGCCATCAGCGCACTAGTAGCGGAAAAGGGCGAGCAGTACTTC
d_call: TRBD2; v_call: TRBV5-4; clone_size: few; cdr3_length: 15; j_call: TRBJ2-2; cdr3_aa: CASSQTSGYTGELFF; cdr3_nt: TGTGCCAGCAGCCAGACTAGCGGTTACACCGGGGAGCTGTTTTTT
d_call: .; v_call: TRBV29-1; clone_size: few; cdr3_length: 14; j_call: TRBJ2-1; cdr3_aa: CSVEPGAPYNEQFF; cdr3_nt: TGCAGCGTTGAACCGGGAGCCCCCTACAATGAGCAGTTCTTC
d_call: TRBD2; v_call: TRBV6-5; clone_size: few; cdr3_length: 16; j_call: TRBJ2-1; cdr3_aa: CASSYSSRGRGGEQFF; cdr3_nt: TGTGCCAGCAGTTACAGTAGTAGGGGCCGGGGAGGGGAGCAGTTCTTC
d_call: TRBD2; v_call: TRBV5-1; clone_size: .; cdr3_length: 15; j_call: TRBJ2-7; cdr3_aa: CASSLAGTSEYEQYF; cdr3_nt: TGCGCCAGCAGCTTGGCGGGGACTAGCGAGTACGAGCAGTACTTC
d_call: .; v_call: TRBV29-1; clone_size: few; cdr3_length: 13; j_call: TRBJ1-1; cdr3_aa: CSAIGRADTEAFF; cdr3_nt: TGCAGCGCCATTGGGAGGGCGGACACTGAAGCTTTCTTT
d_call: TRBD1; v_call: TRBV19; clone_size: .; cdr3_length: 14; j_call: TRBJ2-5; cdr3_aa: CAIPTGGHQETQYF; cdr3_nt: TGTGCCATTCCGACAGGGGGCCACCAAGAGACCCAGTACTTC
d_call: .; v_call: TRBV2; clone_size: .; cdr3_length: 14; j_call: TRBJ1-5; cdr3_aa: CASSGYRSNQPQHF; cdr3_nt: TGTGCCAGCAGTGGCTACAGAAGCAATCAGCCCCAGCATTTT
d_call: TRBD1; v_call: TRBV7-3; clone_size: .; cdr3_length: 17; j_call: TRBJ2-3; cdr3_aa: CASSLTRDREGSDTQYF; cdr3_nt: TGTGCCAGCAGCTTAACGCGGGACAGGGAGGGATCAGATACGCAGTATTTT
d_call: TRBD2; v_call: TRBV7-9; clone_size: few; cdr3_length: 15; j_call: TRBJ2-1; cdr3_aa: CASSNLAGGPNEQFF; cdr3_nt: TGTGCCAGCAGCAACCTAGCGGGAGGCCCCAATGAGCAGTTCTTC
d_call: .; v_call: TRBV7-3; clone_size: .; cdr3_length: 13; j_call: TRBJ1-1; cdr3_aa: CASSPGWSTEAFF; cdr3_nt: TGTGCCAGCAGCCCAGGGTGGAGCACTGAAGCTTTCTTT
d_call: .; v_call: TRBV2; clone_size: .; cdr3_length: 14; j_call: TRBJ1-5; cdr3_aa: CASSETGSNQPQHF; cdr3_nt: TGTGCCAGCAGTGAGACAGGTAGCAATCAGCCCCAGCATTTT
d_call: .; v_call: TRBV7-9; clone_size: .; cdr3_length: 12; j_call: TRBJ1-2; cdr3_aa: CASSLRTGGYTF; cdr3_nt: TGTGCCAGCAGTTTAAGGACGGGGGGCTACACCTTC
d_call: .; v_call: TRBV6-5; clone_size: .; cdr3_length: 15; j_call: TRBJ2-1; cdr3_aa: CASNAGGASYNEQFF; cdr3_nt: TGTGCCAGCAACGCTGGAGGGGCCTCCTACAATGAGCAGTTCTTC